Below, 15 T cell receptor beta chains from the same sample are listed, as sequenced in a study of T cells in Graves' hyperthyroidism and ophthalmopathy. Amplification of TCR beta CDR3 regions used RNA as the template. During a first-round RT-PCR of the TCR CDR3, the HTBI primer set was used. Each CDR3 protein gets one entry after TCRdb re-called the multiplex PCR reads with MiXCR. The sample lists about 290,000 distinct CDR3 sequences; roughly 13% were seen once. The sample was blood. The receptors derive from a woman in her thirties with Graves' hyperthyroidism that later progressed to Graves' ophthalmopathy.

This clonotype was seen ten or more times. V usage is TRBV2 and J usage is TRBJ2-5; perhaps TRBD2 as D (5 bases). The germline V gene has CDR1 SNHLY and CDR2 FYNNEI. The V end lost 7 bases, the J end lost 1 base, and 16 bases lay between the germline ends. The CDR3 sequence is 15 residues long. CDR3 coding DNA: TGTGCCAGCACCCCGGGAACTGCTGTCCAAGAGACCCAGTACTTC. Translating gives CASTPGTAVQETQYF.

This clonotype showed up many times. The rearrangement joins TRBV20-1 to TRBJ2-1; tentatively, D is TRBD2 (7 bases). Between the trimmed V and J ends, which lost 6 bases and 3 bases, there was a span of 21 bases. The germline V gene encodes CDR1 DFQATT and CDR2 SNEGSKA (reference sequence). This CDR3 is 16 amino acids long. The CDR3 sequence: CSAPADGRGHYNEQFF. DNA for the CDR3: TGCAGTGCCCCCGCAGATGGGCGGGGGCACTACAATGAGCAGTTCTTC.

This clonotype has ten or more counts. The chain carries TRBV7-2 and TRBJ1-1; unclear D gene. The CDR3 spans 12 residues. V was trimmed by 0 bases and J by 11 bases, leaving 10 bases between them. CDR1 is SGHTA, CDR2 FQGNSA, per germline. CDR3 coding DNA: TGTGCCAGCAGCTTAGCTGGCAATAGGGCTTTCTTT. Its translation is CASSLAGNRAFF.

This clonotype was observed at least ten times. CDR3 in amino acids: CASSILTNTQYF. DNA for the CDR3: TGTGCCAGCAGCATCCTGACTAATACGCAGTATTTT. The chain carries TRBV13 and TRBJ2-3; D is perhaps TRBD2 (5 bases). This CDR3 is 12 amino acids long. Trimming pared 5 bases from V and 7 bases from J, leaving 10 bases between. CDR1 PRHDT and CDR2 FYEKMQ come from the germline V gene (reference sequence).

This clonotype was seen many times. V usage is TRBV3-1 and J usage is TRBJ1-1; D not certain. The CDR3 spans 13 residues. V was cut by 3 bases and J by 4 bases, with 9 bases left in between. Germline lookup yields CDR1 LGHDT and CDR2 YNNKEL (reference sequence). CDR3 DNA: TGTGCCAGCAGCCACGGTGGGCGCACTGAAGCTTTCTTT. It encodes CASSHGGRTEAFF.

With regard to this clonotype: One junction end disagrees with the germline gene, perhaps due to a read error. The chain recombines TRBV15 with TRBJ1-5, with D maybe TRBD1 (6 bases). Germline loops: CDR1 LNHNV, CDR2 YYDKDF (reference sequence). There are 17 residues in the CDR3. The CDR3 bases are TGTGCCACCAGCAGAGATAACAGGGCCTCGGGTAATCAGTCCCAGCATTTT. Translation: CATSRDNRASGNQSQHF.

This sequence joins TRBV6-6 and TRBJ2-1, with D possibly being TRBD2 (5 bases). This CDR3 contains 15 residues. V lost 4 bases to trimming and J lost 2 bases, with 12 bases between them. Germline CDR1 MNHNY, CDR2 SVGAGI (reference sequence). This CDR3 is CASSSSGNPYNEQFF. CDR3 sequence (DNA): TGTGCCAGCAGTTCCTCGGGAAACCCCTACAATGAGCAGTTCTTC.

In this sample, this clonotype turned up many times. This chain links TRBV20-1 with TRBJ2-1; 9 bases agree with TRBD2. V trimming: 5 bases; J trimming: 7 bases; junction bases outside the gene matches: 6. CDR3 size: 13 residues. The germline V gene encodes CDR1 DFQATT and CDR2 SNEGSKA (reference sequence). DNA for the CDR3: TGCAGTGCTGCGGGAGGGCCGTTAAATGAGCAGTTCTTC. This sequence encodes CSAAGGPLNEQFF.

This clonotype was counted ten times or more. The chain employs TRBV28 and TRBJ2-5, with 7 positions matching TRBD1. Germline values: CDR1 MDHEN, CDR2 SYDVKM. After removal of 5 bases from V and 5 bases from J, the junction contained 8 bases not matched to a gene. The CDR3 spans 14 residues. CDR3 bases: TGTGCCAGCAGTGGGGACAGTAGGAGGGAGACCCAGTACTTC. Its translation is CASSGDSRRETQYF.

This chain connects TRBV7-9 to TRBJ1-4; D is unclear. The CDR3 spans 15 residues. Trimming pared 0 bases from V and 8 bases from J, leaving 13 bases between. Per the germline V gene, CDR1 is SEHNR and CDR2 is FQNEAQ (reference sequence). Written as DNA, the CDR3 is TGTGCCAGCAGCTTAGCGGGCGCTGGGTACGAAAAACTGTTTTTT. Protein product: CASSLAGAGYEKLFF.

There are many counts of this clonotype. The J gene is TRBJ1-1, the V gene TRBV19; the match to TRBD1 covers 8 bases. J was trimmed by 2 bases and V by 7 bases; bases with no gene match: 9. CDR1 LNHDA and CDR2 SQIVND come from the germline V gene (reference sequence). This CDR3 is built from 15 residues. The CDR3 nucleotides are TGTGCCAGTATTCCCGCAGGGGGCGGCAACACTGAAGCTTTCTTT. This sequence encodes CASIPAGGGNTEAFF. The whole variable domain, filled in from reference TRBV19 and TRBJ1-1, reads DGGITQSPKYLFRKEGQNVTLSCEQNLNHDAMYWYRQDPGQGLRLIYYSQIVNDFQKGDIAEGYSVSREKKESFPLTVTSAQKNPTAFYLCASIPAGGGNTEAFFGQGTRLTVV.

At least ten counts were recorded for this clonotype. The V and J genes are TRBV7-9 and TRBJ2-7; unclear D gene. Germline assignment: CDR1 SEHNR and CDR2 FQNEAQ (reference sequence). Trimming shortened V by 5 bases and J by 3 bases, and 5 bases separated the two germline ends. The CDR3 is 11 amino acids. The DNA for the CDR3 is TGTGCCAGCAGCAAATACTACGAGCAGTACTTC. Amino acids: CASSKYYEQYF.

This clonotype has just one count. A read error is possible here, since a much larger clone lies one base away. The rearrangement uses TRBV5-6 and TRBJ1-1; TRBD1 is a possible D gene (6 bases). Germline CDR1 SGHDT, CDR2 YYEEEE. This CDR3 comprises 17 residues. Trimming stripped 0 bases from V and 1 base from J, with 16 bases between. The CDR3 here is CASSLGGTTLGNTEAFF. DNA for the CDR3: TGTGCCAGCAGCTTGGGGGGGACAACCTTAGGGAACACTGAAGCTTTCTTT.

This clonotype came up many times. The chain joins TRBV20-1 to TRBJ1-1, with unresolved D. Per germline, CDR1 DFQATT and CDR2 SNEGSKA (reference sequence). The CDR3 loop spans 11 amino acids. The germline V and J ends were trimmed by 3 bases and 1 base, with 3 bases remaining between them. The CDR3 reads CSASKNTEAFF. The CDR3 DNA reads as TGCAGTGCTAGTAAGAACACTGAAGCTTTCTTT.

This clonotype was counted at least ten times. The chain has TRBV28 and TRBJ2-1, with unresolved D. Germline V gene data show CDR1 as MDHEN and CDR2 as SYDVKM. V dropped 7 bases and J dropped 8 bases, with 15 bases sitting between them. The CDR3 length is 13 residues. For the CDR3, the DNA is TGTGCCAGCATGAGGAAAGGTGTCGATGAGCAGTTCTTC. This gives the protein CASMRKGVDEQFF.